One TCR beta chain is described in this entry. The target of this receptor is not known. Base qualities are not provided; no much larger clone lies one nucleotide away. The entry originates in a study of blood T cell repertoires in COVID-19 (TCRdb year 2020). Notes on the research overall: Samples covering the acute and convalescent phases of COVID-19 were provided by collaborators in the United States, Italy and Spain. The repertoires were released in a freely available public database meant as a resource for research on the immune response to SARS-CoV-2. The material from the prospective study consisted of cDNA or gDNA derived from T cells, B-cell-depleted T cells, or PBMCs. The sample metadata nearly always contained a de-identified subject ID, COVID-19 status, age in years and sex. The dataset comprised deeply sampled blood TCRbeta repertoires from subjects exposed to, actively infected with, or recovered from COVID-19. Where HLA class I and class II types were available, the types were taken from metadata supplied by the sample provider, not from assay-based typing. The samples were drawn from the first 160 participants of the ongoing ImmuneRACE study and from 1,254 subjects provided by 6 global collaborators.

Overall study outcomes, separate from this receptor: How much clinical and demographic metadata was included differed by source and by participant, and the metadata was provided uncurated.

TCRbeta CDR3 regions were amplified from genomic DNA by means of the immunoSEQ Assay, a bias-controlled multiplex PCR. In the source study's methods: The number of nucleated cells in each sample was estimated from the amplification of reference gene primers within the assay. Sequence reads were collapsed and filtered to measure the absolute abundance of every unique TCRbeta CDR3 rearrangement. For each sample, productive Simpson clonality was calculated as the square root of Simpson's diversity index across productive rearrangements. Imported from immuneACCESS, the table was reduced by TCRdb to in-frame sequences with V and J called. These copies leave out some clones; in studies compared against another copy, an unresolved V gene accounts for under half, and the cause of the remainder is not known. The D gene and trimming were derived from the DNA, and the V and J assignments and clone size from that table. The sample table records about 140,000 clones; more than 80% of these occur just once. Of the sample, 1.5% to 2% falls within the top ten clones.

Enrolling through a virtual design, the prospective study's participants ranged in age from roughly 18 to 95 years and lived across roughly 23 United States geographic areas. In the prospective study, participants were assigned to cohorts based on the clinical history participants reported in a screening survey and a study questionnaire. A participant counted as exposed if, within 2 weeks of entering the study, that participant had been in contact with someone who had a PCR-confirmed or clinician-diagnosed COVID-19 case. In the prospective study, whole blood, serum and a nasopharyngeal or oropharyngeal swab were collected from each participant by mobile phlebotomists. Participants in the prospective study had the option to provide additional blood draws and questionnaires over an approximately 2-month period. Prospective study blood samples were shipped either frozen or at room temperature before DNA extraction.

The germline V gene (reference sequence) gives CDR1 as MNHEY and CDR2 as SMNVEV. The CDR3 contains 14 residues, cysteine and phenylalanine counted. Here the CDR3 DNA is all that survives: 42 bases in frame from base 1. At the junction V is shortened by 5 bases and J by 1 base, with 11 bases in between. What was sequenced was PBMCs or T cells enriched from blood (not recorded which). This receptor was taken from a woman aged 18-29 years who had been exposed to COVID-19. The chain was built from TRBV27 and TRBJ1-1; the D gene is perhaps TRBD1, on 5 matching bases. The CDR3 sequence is CASSRGRGNTEAFF. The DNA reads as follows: TGTGCCAGCAGTCGGGGGAGGGGGAACACTGAAGCTTTCTTT.